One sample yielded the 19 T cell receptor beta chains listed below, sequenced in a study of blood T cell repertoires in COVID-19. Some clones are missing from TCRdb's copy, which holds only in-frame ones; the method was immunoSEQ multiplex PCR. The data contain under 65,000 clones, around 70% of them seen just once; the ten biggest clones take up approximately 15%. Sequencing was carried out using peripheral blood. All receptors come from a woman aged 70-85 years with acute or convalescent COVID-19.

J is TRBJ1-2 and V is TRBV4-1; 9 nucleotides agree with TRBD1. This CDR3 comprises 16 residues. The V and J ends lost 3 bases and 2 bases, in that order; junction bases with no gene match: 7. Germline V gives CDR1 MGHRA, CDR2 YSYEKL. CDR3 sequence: CASSQRQTGGNYGYTF. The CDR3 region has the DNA TGCGCCAGCAGCCAGAGACAGACAGGGGGAAACTATGGCTACACCTTC.

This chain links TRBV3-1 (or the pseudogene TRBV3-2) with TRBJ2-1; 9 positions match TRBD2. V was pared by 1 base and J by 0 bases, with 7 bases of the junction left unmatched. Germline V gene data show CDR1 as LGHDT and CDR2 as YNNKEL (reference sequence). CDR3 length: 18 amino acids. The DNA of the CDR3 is TGTGCCAGCAGCCAAGTGGTAGGCGGGGGGGGCTCCTACAATGAGCAGTTCTTC. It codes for CASSQVVGGGGSYNEQFF.

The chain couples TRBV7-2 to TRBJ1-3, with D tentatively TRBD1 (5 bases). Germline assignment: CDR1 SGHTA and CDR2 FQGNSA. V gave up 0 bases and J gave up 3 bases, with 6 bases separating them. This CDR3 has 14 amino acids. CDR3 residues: CASSLAGGGNTIYF. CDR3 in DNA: TGTGCCAGCAGCTTAGCCGGGGGTGGAAACACCATATATTTT.

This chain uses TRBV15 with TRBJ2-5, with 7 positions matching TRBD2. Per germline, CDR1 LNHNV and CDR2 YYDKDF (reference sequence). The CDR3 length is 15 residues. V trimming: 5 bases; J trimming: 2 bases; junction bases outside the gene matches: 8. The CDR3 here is CATSRRTGGQETQYF. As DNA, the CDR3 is TGTGCCACCAGCCGCCGGACGGGGGGTCAAGAGACCCAGTACTTC.

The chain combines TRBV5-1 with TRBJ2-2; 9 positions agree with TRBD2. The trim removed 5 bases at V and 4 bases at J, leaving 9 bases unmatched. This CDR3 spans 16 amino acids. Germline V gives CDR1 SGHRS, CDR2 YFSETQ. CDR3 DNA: TGCGCCAGCAGAGAAAGCGGGGGGCTCGGCACCGGGGAGCTGTTTTTT. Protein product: CASRESGGLGTGELFF.

The CDR3 bases are TGTGCCAGTAGTATGGGGCTGACGAATAGCAATCAGCCCCAGCATTTT. Residues: CASSMGLTNSNQPQHF. The chain links TRBV19 to TRBJ1-5; tentatively, D is TRBD1 (5 bases). The germline gives CDR1 LNHDA, CDR2 SQIVND (reference sequence). Trimming removed 3 bases at V and 0 bases at J, with 12 bases between. The CDR3 extends over 16 amino acids.

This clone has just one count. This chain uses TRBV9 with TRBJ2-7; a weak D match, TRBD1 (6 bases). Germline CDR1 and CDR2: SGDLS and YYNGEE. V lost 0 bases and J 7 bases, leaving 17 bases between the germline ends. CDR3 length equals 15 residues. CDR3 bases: TGTGCCAGCAGCGTAGGGGCAGGGGCCGCCCAGGAGCAGTACTTC. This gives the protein CASSVGAGAAQEQYF.

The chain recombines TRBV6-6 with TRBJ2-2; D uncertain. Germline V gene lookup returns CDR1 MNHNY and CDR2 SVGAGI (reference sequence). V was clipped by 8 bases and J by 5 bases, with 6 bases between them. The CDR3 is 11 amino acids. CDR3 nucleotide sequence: TGTGCCAGCGAGAGTACCGGGGAGCTGTTTTTT. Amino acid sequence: CASESTGELFF.

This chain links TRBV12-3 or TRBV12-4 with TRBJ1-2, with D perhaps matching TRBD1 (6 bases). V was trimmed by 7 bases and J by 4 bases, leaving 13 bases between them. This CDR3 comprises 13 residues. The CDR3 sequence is CASKEGVSYGYTF. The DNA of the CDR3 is TGTGCCAGCAAAGAGGGGGTTTCCTATGGCTACACCTTC.

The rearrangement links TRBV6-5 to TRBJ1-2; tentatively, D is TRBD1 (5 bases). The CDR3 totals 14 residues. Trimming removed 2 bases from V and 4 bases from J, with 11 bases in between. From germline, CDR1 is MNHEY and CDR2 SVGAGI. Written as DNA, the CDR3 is TGTGCCAGCAGTTACGGGGGGATTCTCTATGGCTACACCTTC. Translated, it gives CASSYGGILYGYTF.

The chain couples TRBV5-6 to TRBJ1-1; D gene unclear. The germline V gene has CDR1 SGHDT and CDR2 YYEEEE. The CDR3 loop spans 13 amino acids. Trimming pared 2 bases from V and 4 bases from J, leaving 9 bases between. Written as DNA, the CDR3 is TGTGCCAGCAGCTTTTTTCGGGGCACTGAAGCTTTCTTT. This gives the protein CASSFFRGTEAFF.

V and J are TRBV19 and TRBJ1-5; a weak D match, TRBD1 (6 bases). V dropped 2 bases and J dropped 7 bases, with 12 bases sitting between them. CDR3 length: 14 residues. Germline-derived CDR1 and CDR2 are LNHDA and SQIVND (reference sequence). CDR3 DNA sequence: TGTGCCAGTAGTATACGGGGGGCCCGGCAGCCCCAGCATTTT. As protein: CASSIRGARQPQHF. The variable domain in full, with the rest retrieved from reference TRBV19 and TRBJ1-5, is DGGITQSPKYLFRKEGQNVTLSCEQNLNHDAMYWYRQDPGQGLRLIYYSQIVNDFQKGDIAEGYSVSREKKESFPLTVTSAQKNPTAFYLCASSIRGARQPQHFGDGTRLSIL.

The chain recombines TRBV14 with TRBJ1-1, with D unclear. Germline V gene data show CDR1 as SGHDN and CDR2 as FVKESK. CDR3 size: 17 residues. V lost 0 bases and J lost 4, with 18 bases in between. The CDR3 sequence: CASSQEKGVGVSTEAFF. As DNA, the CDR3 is TGTGCCAGCAGCCAAGAAAAGGGAGTCGGGGTGAGCACTGAAGCTTTCTTT.

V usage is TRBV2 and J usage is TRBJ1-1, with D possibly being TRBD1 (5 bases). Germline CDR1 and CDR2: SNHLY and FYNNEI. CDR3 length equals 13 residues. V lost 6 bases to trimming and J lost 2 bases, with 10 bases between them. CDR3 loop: CASRRQINTEAFF. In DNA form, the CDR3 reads TGTGCCAGCAGAAGACAGATTAACACTGAAGCTTTCTTT.

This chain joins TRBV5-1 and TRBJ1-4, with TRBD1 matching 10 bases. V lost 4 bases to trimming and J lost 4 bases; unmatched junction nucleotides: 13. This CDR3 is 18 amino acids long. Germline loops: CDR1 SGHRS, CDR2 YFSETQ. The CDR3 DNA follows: TGCGCCAGCAGCCCCCGACCGGGACAGGGGTCGGGTAATGAAAAACTGTTTTTT. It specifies CASSPRPGQGSGNEKLFF.

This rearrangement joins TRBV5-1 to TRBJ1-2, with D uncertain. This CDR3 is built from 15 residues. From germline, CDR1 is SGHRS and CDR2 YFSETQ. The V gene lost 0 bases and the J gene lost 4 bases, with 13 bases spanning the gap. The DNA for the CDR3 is TGCGCCAGCAGCTTGGGCCCGGGGTCTACCTATGGCTACACCTTC. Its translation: CASSLGPGSTYGYTF.

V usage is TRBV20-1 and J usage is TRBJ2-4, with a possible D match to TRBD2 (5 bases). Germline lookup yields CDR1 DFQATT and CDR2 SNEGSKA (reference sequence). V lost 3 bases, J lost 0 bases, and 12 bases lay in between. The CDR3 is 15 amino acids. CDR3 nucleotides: TGCAGTGCTAGTAGAGAGCGGCTAGCCAAAAACATTCAGTACTTC. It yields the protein CSASRERLAKNIQYF.

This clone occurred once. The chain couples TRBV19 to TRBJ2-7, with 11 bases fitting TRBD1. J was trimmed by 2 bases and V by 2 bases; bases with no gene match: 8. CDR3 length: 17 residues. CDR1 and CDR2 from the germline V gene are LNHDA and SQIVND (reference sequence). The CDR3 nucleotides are TGTGCCAGTAGTATAAGCGGCCCGGGACAGGGGGCCTACGAGCAGTACTTC. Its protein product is CASSISGPGQGAYEQYF.

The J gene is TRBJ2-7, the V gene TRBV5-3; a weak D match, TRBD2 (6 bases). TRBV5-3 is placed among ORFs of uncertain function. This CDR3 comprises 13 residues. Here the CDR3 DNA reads TGTGCCAGAAGCGTTTTGCCGGGACTCTCTCCGTGGGTC. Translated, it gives CARSVLPGLSPWV.